This TCR beta chain was sequenced for a study of radiation and T cells in renal cell carcinoma. The CDR3 extends over 17 amino acids. Concerning this clone: The antigen is unknown.

Described time point: blood 4 weeks post-SBRT, at nephrectomy. Treatment given: 15 Gy SBRT to primary tumor, nephrectomy 4 weeks later. Nephrectomy followed 15 Gy stereotactic body radiation by 4 weeks. Radiation-treated patients gave blood at baseline, week 2 and week 4. Whole-study findings and limits: Top tumor clonotypes rose in blood 2 weeks post-radiation, then contracted.

The assay was immunoSEQ multiplex PCR, and TCRdb's table has in-frame clones only and misses some. The repertoire holds about 78,000 clones, with around 89% as singletons. The clonotype was recovered from a woman aged 70-85 years with renal cell carcinoma. The chain joins TRBV21-1 to TRBJ2-2; TRBD1 was called by the table and not checked on the DNA. TRBV21-1 is noted as a pseudogene. The sample consisted of blood, taken from a patient whose treatment included radiotherapy and nephrectomy. The CDR3 nucleotides read TGTGCCAGCAGCAAAGCGCTGCGACAGGGGGCGCCCGGGGAGCTGTTTTTT. It specifies CASSKALRQGAPGELFF.